The 32 T cell receptor beta chains given below trace back to one sample, sequenced in a study of shared clonotypes between healthy human individuals. Clones were read by immunoSEQ multiplex PCR, and TCRdb kept only the in-frame ones, dropping some. The sample lists millions of clones, more than 80% occurring once. Material for sequencing was naive CD4+ T cells sorted from blood. Subset meaning: CD45RA+ positively selected. These receptors were taken from a man between 18 and 29 years old in good health.

This clone was found once. The junction departs from germline at one end; a sequencing error may be responsible. The chain joins TRBV5-1 to TRBJ1-1; TRBD1 agrees at 8 bases. The germline V gene encodes CDR1 SGHRS and CDR2 YFSETQ. The CDR3 sequence is 15 residues long. CDR3 coding DNA: TGCGCCAGCTCAGCCAGGGGGCCCGCGGACACTAAAGCTTTCTTT. Encoded protein: CASSARGPADTKAFF.

V usage is TRBV25-1 and J usage is TRBJ2-7, with 8 bases identical to TRBD2. Germline CDR1 is MGHDK and CDR2 is SYGVNS. J was trimmed by 6 bases and V by 5 bases; bases with no gene match: 12. CDR3 length: 15 amino acids. CDR3 protein: CASSPNHGTSSEQYF. In DNA, the CDR3 is TGTGCCAGCAGTCCCAACCACGGGACTAGTTCCGAGCAGTACTTC.

V is TRBV5-1 and J is TRBJ1-2, with 7 positions matching TRBD1. This CDR3 has 15 amino acids. The germline gives CDR1 SGHRS, CDR2 YFSETQ. After removal of 3 bases from V and 4 bases from J, the junction contained 9 bases not matched to a gene. The CDR3 DNA sequence: TGCGCCAGCAGCTCAGGGGAGAGGGGGCCCTATGGCTACACCTTC. The encoded protein is CASSSGERGPYGYTF.

The V gene is TRBV28, the J gene TRBJ1-6; 9 bases are shared with TRBD1. V dropped 5 bases and J dropped 9; count of bases not matched to a gene: 5. The CDR3 consists of 14 residues. Germline V gives CDR1 MDHEN, CDR2 SYDVKM. The CDR3 DNA reads as TGTGCCAGCAGTGAGGGACAGGGCACTTCACCCCTCCACTTT. This translates into CASSEGQGTSPLHF. The full variable domain, with the rest looked up from reference TRBV28 and TRBJ1-6, is DVKVTQSSRYLVKRTGEKVFLECVQDMDHENMFWYRQDPGLGLRLIYFSYDVKMKEKGDIPEGYSVSREKKERFSLILESASTNQTSMYLCASSEGQGTSPLHFGNGTRLTVT.

V usage is TRBV7-9 and J usage is TRBJ2-3; TRBD2 matches at 12 bases. V gave up 5 bases and J gave up 1 base; unmatched junction bases: 4. This CDR3 comprises 16 residues. The germline V gene has CDR1 SEHNR and CDR2 FQNEAQ (reference sequence). CDR3 DNA: TGTGCCAGCAGCAGACTAGCGGGGGTTGGCACAGATACGCAGTATTTT. It yields the protein CASSRLAGVGTDTQYF.

This clone was seen a handful of times. Additional DNA sequences in this sample encode the identical CDR3. The chain links TRBV20-1 to TRBJ2-5, with D unclear. This CDR3 spans 10 amino acids. V was pared by 6 bases and J by 3 bases, with 5 bases between. Germline assignment: CDR1 DFQATT and CDR2 SNEGSKA (reference sequence). CDR3 sequence: CSAQKETQYF. CDR3 sequence (DNA): TGCAGTGCACAGAAAGAGACCCAGTACTTC.

The rearrangement uses TRBV6-6 and TRBJ2-7; perhaps TRBD2 as D (6 bases). Trimming took 3 bases from V and 6 from J, leaving 15 bases between them. The CDR3 consists of 14 residues. Germline assignment: CDR1 MNHNY and CDR2 SVGAGI (reference sequence). The CDR3 DNA reads as TGTGCCAGCAGTTATACCGGGACTGGGGGCGAGCAGTACTTC. It yields the protein CASSYTGTGGEQYF.

Here the CDR3 reads CASSKGQGVHEQYF. CDR3 DNA: TGCGCCAGCAGCAAGGGACAGGGGGTCCACGAGCAGTACTTC. This sequence joins TRBV10-1 and TRBJ2-7; 11 nucleotides agree with TRBD1. Germline V gene data show CDR1 as WNHNN and CDR2 as SYGVQD (reference sequence). V lost 6 bases to trimming and J lost 5 bases; unmatched junction nucleotides: 6. CDR3 length: 14 residues.

This clone was observed a single time. The chain carries TRBV7-2 and TRBJ2-7, with 12 bases identical to TRBD2. This CDR3 has 16 amino acids. CDR1 and CDR2 (germline): SGHTA, FQGNSA. The junction had 9 bases not matched to a gene; V was cut back by 4 bases and J by 5 bases. In nucleotides, the CDR3 is TGTGCCAGCAGCTCCTTGACTAGCGGGAGTGTCGACGAGCAGTACTTC. Protein product: CASSSLTSGSVDEQYF.

The chain is built from TRBV19 and TRBJ1-5; TRBD1 might be the D (6 bases). The CDR3 contains 14 residues. Germline V CDR1 and CDR2: LNHDA, SQIVND (reference sequence). V was pared by 3 bases and J by 8 bases, with 14 bases between. CDR3 DNA sequence: TGTGCCAGTAGTATCCCGAGCAGGGGCAAGCCCCAGCATTTT. It specifies CASSIPSRGKPQHF.

This clone has just a few counts. V gene TRBV29-1 combines with J gene TRBJ1-2; D not certain. Germline CDR1 SQVTM, CDR2 ANQGSEA. V dropped 0 bases and J dropped 0 bases, with 11 bases sitting between them. The CDR3 is 15 amino acids. The CDR3 here is CSVEDQPGANYGYTF. CDR3 bases: TGCAGCGTTGAAGATCAGCCAGGTGCTAACTATGGCTACACCTTC.

The V call is TRBV6-5, the J call TRBJ2-2; 11 bases match TRBD1. The CDR3 length is 16 residues. Trimming at V came to 2 bases and at J to 7 bases, leaving 6 bases not matched to a gene. CDR1 and CDR2 (germline): MNHEY, SVGAGI. CDR3 nucleotides: TGTGCCAGCAGTTACATAGGACAGGGGGCAGGCGGGGAGCTGTTTTTT. The encoded protein is CASSYIGQGAGGELFF.

The chain has TRBV27 and TRBJ2-1; 7 nucleotides align to TRBD2. This CDR3 spans 15 amino acids. Losses at the gene ends were 2 bases for V and 9 bases for J; bases not matched to a gene: 10. CDR1 is MNHEY and CDR2 is SMNVEV in the germline V gene (reference sequence). CDR3: CASSLVQAGSGEQFF. The DNA for the CDR3 is TGTGCCAGCAGTTTAGTACAAGCGGGATCCGGTGAGCAGTTCTTC.

This clone was picked up one time. V and J are TRBV18 and TRBJ2-2; 15 bases are shared with TRBD2. Germline CDR1 reads KGHSH; CDR2 reads LQKENI. The CDR3 runs to 18 residues. The J segment lost 2 bases and the V segment lost 3 bases, leaving 4 bases of the junction unmatched. CDR3 protein: CASSPGTSGGRNTGELFF. The CDR3 DNA sequence: TGTGCCAGCTCACCCGGGACTAGCGGGGGGCGAAACACCGGGGAGCTGTTTTTT.

As concerns this clone: The identical CDR3 is also encoded by other nucleotide sequences in the sample. The chain combines TRBV5-6 with TRBJ2-1; no reliable D call. The CDR3 has 15 amino acids. V was cut by 4 bases and J by 1 base, with 12 bases left in between. From germline, CDR1 is SGHDT and CDR2 YYEEEE. The CDR3 here is CASSLGPGSYNEQFF. The CDR3 DNA follows: TGTGCCAGCAGCCTAGGGCCGGGTTCCTACAATGAGCAGTTCTTC.

This chain uses TRBV5-1 with TRBJ2-5, with 9 bases identical to TRBD2. The CDR3 contains 16 residues. Germline CDR1 is SGHRS and CDR2 is YFSETQ. The V gene end was trimmed by 4 bases and the J gene end by 1 base; junction bases not matched to a gene: 8. Here the CDR3 reads CASSPGGRGGQETQYF. Here the CDR3 DNA reads TGCGCCAGCAGCCCTGGAGGGCGGGGGGGCCAAGAGACCCAGTACTTC. Variable domain in full (rest from reference TRBV5-1 and TRBJ2-5): KAGVTQTPRYLIKTRGQQVTLSCSPISGHRSVSWYQQTPGQGLQFLFEYFSETQRNKGNFPGRFSGRQFSNSRSEMNVSTLELGDSALYLCASSPGGRGGQETQYFGPGTRLLVL.

V is TRBV5-1 and J is TRBJ2-7, with 7 bases matching TRBD2. Germline CDR1 SGHRS, CDR2 YFSETQ. Trimming at V came to 3 bases and at J to 3 bases, leaving 3 bases not matched to a gene. This CDR3 has 13 amino acids. This CDR3 reads CASSSRGDYEQYF. The CDR3, as DNA: TGCGCCAGCAGCTCACGGGGGGACTACGAGCAGTACTTC.

The rearrangement uses TRBV5-1 and TRBJ2-1; D call uncertain. This CDR3 has 13 amino acids. CDR1 is SGHRS, CDR2 YFSETQ, per germline. V was trimmed by 3 bases and J by 5 bases, leaving 9 bases between them. This CDR3 is CASSYRLDNEQFF. DNA for the CDR3: TGCGCCAGCAGCTACAGACTCGACAATGAGCAGTTCTTC.

V and J are TRBV10-1 and TRBJ2-1; 10 bases line up with TRBD2. The V gene end was trimmed by 0 bases and the J gene end by 8 bases; junction bases not matched to a gene: 7. The CDR3 covers 16 residues. CDR1 and CDR2 from the germline V gene are WNHNN and SYGVQD (reference sequence). As DNA, the CDR3 is TGCGCCAGCAGTGAGTCGAGGCTAGCGGGGGTAGATGAGCAGTTCTTC. This encodes CASSESRLAGVDEQFF.

Worth noting for this clone: Other DNA sequences of this sample code for an identical CDR3. This chain joins TRBV18 and TRBJ1-2, with unresolved D. CDR3 length: 13 residues. V lost 2 bases, J lost 3 bases, and 7 bases lay in between. Germline lookup yields CDR1 KGHSH and CDR2 LQKENI. CDR3 coding DNA: TGTGCCAGCTCACCAGAGAGGGACTATGGCTACACCTTC. It codes for CASSPERDYGYTF.

J is TRBJ2-1 and V is TRBV5-1; the match to TRBD2 covers 13 bases. Trimming removed 4 bases from V and 2 bases from J; junction bases left unmatched: 3. The V gene's germline CDR1 is SGHRS and CDR2 YFSETQ. This CDR3 spans 16 amino acids. CDR3 protein: CASSPGLAGPYNEQFF. The CDR3, as DNA: TGCGCCAGCAGCCCGGGACTAGCGGGGCCCTACAATGAGCAGTTCTTC.

The V and J genes are TRBV5-1 and TRBJ1-3; D remains unclear. V was trimmed by 4 bases and J by 0 bases, leaving 14 bases between them. Germline CDR1 and CDR2: SGHRS and YFSETQ. The CDR3 spans 16 residues. This CDR3 reads CASSPAWIDSGNTIYF. The CDR3 nucleotides are TGCGCCAGCAGCCCCGCGTGGATAGACTCTGGAAACACCATATATTTT.

The chain employs TRBV11-3 and TRBJ2-5; TRBD1 matches 11 bases. CDR1 and CDR2 from the germline V gene are SGHNT and YENEEA. V was clipped by 3 bases and J by 4 bases; unmatched bases: 10. There are 17 residues in the CDR3. CDR3 sequence: CASSLGRTGGLRETQYF. CDR3 in DNA: TGTGCCAGCAGCTTGGGGCGGACAGGGGGCTTGAGAGAGACCCAGTACTTC.

V is TRBV6-5 and J is TRBJ1-2; D is possibly TRBD1 (5 bases). Germline V lookup: CDR1 MNHEY, CDR2 SVGAGI. The CDR3 contains 12 residues. V was shortened by 5 bases and J by 6 bases, with 10 bases between the two germline ends. The CDR3 here is CASSNQGNGYTF. DNA of the CDR3: TGTGCCAGCAGTAACCAGGGAAATGGCTACACCTTC.

The rearrangement links TRBV6-7 to TRBJ1-6; TRBD1 might be the D (5 bases). TRBV6-7 falls under the ORF class, with uncertain function. V was trimmed by 4 bases and J by 2 bases, leaving 18 bases between them. The CDR3 runs 18 residues. The CDR3 loop reads CASSSQGLAVTYNSPLHF. Here the CDR3 DNA reads TGTGCCAGCAGTTCCCAGGGTCTTGCAGTGACCTATAATTCACCCCTCCACTTT.

This chain links TRBV7-3 with TRBJ2-5; TRBD2 aligns across 10 bases. This CDR3 comprises 13 residues. J lost 5 bases, V lost 6 bases, and 3 bases had no gene match. Looked up from germline, CDR1 is SGHTA and CDR2 is FQGTGA. The CDR3 bases are TGTGCCAGCAGTGTTAGCGGGGGGGAGACCCAGTACTTC. Protein product: CASSVSGGETQYF.

V usage is TRBV10-3 and J usage is TRBJ2-5; D is uncertain. Near its end, the DNA agrees better with TRBJ2-7, so the J call may be wrong. Germline V lookup: CDR1 ENHRY, CDR2 SYGVKD. This CDR3 region has 15 residues. The chain's CDR3 is CAISEARNPLYEQYF. CDR3 DNA: TGTGCCATCAGCGAGGCTAGAAACCCCCTCTACGAGCAGTACTTC.

The chain joins TRBV5-1 to TRBJ1-6; D is undetermined. The CDR3 sequence is 18 residues long. Germline lookup yields CDR1 SGHRS and CDR2 YFSETQ. V was trimmed by 2 bases and J by 4 bases, leaving 19 bases between them. The CDR3 sequence is CASSLTLSITGYNSPLHF. The CDR3 DNA sequence: TGCGCCAGCAGCTTAACACTCTCCATAACGGGTTATAATTCACCCCTCCACTTT.

The J gene is TRBJ1-4, the V gene TRBV5-1, with TRBD1 identical over 7 bases. The trim removed 0 bases at V and 6 bases at J, leaving 2 bases unmatched. The CDR3 is made up of 14 amino acids. Germline V lookup: CDR1 SGHRS, CDR2 YFSETQ. The CDR3 DNA follows: TGCGCCAGCAGCTTGGATACAGGGGATGAAAAACTGTTTTTT. Its protein product is CASSLDTGDEKLFF.

The chain combines TRBV5-1 with TRBJ2-7; TRBD2 matches 11 bases. This CDR3 spans 18 amino acids. Germline lookup yields CDR1 SGHRS and CDR2 YFSETQ. The V gene end was trimmed by 4 bases and the J gene end by 6 bases; junction bases not matched to a gene: 18. CDR3 residues: CASSPVGGVAGGPGEQYF. The DNA for the CDR3 is TGCGCCAGCAGCCCCGTAGGGGGGGTAGCGGGAGGGCCGGGCGAGCAGTACTTC. The full variable domain, completed using reference TRBV5-1 and TRBJ2-7, is KAGVTQTPRYLIKTRGQQVTLSCSPISGHRSVSWYQQTPGQGLQFLFEYFSETQRNKGNFPGRFSGRQFSNSRSEMNVSTLELGDSALYLCASSPVGGVAGGPGEQYFGPGTRLTVT.

Points on this clone: Other DNA sequences within the sample encode an identical CDR3. This chain links TRBV19 with TRBJ1-1; possible D gene TRBD1, 5 bases. Germline CDR1 is LNHDA and CDR2 is SQIVND (reference sequence). The CDR3 runs to 13 residues. V lost 4 bases to trimming and J lost 4 bases, with 10 bases between them. CDR3 region: CASSTGRGTEAFF. DNA for the CDR3: TGTGCCAGTAGTACAGGGCGGGGCACTGAAGCTTTCTTT.

J is TRBJ2-7 and V is TRBV4-1; D is uncertain. This CDR3 has 14 residues. Trimming removed 1 base from V and 6 bases from J, with 13 bases in between. Germline CDR1 reads MGHRA; CDR2 reads YSYEKL. CDR3 sequence (DNA): TGCGCCAGCAGCCAAGGACGAGTTTACGGCGAGCAGTACTTC. Amino acids: CASSQGRVYGEQYF.